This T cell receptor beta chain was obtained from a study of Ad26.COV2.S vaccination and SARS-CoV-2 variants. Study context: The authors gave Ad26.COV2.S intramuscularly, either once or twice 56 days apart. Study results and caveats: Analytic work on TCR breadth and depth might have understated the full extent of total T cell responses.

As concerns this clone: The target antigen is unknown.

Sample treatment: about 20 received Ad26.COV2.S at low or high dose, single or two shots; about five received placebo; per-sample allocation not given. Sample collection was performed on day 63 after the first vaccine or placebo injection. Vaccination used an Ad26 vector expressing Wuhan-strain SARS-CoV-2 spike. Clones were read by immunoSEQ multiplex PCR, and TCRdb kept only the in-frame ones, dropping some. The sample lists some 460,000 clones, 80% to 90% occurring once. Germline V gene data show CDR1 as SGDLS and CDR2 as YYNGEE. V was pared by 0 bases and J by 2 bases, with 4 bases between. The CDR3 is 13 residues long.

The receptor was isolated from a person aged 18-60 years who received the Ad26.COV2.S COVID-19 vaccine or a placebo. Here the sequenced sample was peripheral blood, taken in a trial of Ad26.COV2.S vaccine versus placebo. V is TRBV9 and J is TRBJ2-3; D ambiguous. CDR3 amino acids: CASSVDITDTQYF. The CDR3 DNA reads TGTGCCAGCAGCGTAGACATCACAGATACGCAGTATTTT.